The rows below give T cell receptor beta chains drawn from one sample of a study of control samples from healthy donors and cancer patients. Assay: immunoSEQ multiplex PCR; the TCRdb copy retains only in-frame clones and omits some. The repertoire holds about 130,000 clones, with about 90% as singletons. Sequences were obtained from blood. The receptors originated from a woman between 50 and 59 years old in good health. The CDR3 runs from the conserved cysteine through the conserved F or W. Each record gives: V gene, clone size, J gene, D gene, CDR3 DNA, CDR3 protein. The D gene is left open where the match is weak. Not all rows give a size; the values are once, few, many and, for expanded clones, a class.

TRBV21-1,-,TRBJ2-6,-,TGTGCCAGCAGCAAACTCCGGGACACTGTCCCCTTTGGGGCCAACGTCCTGACTTTC,CASSKLRDTVPFGANVLTF
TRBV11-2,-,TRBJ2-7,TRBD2,TGTGCCAGCAGCGACAGACTAGCGGGGGGTTACGAGCAGTACTTC,CASSDRLAGGYEQYF
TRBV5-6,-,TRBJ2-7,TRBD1,TGTGCCAGCAGCTTGGCCGGGACAGGGGGCTCCGACGAGCAGTACTTC,CASSLAGTGGSDEQYF
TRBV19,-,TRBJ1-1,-,TGTGCCACTCGGACAGCGAACACTGAAGCTTTCTTT,CATRTANTEAFF
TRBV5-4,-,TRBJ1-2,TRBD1,TGTGCCAGCAGCGTCGGGACAGGGGTACAGGGCTACACCTTC,CASSVGTGVQGYTF
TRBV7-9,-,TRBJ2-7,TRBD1,TGTGCCAGCAGGAGGACAGGGGAGTCCTACGAGCAGTACTTC,CASRRTGESYEQYF
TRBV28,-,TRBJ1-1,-,TGTGCCAGCAGTTTGGGGGGGGTCCGGTCCACTGAAGCTTTCTTT,CASSLGGVRSTEAFF
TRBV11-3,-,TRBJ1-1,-,TGTGCCAGCAGCTTCACAGGGAACACTGAAGCTTTCTTT,CASSFTGNTEAFF
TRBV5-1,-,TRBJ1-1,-,TGCGCCAGCAGCTTGTATTCCGGGACCATGAACACTGAAGCTTTCTTT,CASSLYSGTMNTEAFF
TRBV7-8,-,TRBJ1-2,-,TGTGCCAGCAGCCCAAACAGGTCCAAAGGCTACACCTTC,CASSPNRSKGYTF
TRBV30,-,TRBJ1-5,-,TGTGCCTGGAGTGGAGGACCTAGCAATCAGCCCCAGCATTTT,CAWSGGPSNQPQHF
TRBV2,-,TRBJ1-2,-,TGTGCCAGCAGTGAAGCGGGATTCGGTGAAAACACCTTC,CASSEAGFGENTF
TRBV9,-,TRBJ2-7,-,TGTGCCAGCAGCGTAGACGCGGATACCTACGAGCAGTACTTC,CASSVDADTYEQYF
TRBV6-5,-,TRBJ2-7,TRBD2,TGTGCTTCCTTTGGGGTGCGGGGGGTCTTCTACGAGCAGTACTTC,CASFGVRGVFYEQYF
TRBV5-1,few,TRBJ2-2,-,TGCGCCAGCAGCTTGGACATACCGAACACCGGGGAGCTGTTTTTT,CASSLDIPNTGELFF
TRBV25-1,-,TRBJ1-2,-,TGTGCCAGCAGTGACTCAGGTGGCTATGGCTACACCTTC,CASSDSGGYGYTF
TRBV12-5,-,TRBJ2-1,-,TGTGCTAGCTCTGCAGGATTGGTCTACAATGAGCAGTTCTTC,CASSAGLVYNEQFF
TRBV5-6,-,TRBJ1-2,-,TGTGCCAGCAGCCCCCGGGTCCTCAGTTACTATGGCTACACCTTC,CASSPRVLSYYGYTF
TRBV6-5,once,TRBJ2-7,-,TGTGCCAGCAGTAACAACCGACTGGCCGTTTACGAGCAGTACTTC,CASSNNRLAVYEQYF
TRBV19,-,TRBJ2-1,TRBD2,TGTGCCAGTACCCTAGCGGGAGCACCCAATGAGCAGTTCTTC,CASTLAGAPNEQFF
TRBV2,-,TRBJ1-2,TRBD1,TGTGCCACCGATAAGGACAGGGGGCTGTATGGCTACACCTTC,CATDKDRGLYGYTF
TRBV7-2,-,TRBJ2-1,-,TGTGCCAGCAGCCCCTTCGTCGGCTCCTACAATGAGCAGTTCTTC,CASSPFVGSYNEQFF
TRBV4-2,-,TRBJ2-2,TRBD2,TGTGCCAGCAGCCAAGATTCGGGGCGGGGGGACACCGGGGAGCTGTTTTTT,CASSQDSGRGDTGELFF
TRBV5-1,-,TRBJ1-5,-,TGCGCCAGCAGCCCGGCGGGGGGCAATCAGCCCCAGCATTTT,CASSPAGGNQPQHF
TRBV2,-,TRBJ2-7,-,TGTGCCAGCAGTGATTTTACAGGGAGCTACGAGCAGTACTTC,CASSDFTGSYEQYF
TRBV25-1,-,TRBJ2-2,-,TGTGCCAGCAGTGTCTTATTAGCCGGGGAGCTGTTTTTT,CASSVLLAGELFF
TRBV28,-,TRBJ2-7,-,TGTGCCAGCAGTTTCTCTAACCAGGGCTACGAGCAGTACTTC,CASSFSNQGYEQYF
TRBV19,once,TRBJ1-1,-,TGTGCCAGTAGCCCCCAGTTTGGCACTGAAGCTTTCTTT,CASSPQFGTEAFF
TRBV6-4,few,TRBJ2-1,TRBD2,TGTGCCAGCAGTGACTCGCCAGCGGGGAATGAGCAGTTCTTC,CASSDSPAGNEQFF
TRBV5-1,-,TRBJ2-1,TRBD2,TGCGCCAGCAGCTTGGTAGCGGGGGGAACCAATGAGCAGTTCTTC,CASSLVAGGTNEQFF
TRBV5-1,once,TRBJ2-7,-,TGCGCCAGCAGCTTGGCTGGAGTACCCTACGAGCAGTACTTC,CASSLAGVPYEQYF
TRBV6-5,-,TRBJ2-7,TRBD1,TGTGCCAGCTCGACAGGGGGGTACTACGAGCAGTACTTC,CASSTGGYYEQYF
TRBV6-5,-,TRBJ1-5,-,TGTGCCAGCAGTTACGAAATCTCCGGTCCCCAGCATTTT,CASSYEISGPQHF
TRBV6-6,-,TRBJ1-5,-,TGTGCCAGCACTCCTGGGGGGGGACACGGAAAGGGGGCCCAGCATTTT,CASTPGGGHGKGAQHF
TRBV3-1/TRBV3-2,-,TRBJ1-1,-,TGTGCCAGCAGGGCGAGAGGGGCTGGGAACACTGAAGCTTTCTTT,CASRARGAGNTEAFF
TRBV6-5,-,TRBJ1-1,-,TGTGCCAGCAGTAGAAGATTGAACACTGAAGCTTTCTTT,CASSRRLNTEAFF
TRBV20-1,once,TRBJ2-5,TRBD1,TGCAGTGCTCCGGGACAGTCCCAGTACTTC,CSAPGQSQYF
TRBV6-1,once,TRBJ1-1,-,TGTGCCAGCAGTGGAAAATGGGGGAAAGGCGGGAACACTGAAGCTTTCTTT,CASSGKWGKGGNTEAFF
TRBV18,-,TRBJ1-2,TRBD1,TGTGCCAGCTCACCCGTGGGACAGTCGCTAGCTAACTATGGCTACACCTTC,CASSPVGQSLANYGYTF
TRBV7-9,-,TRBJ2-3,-,TGTGCCAGCAGCTTACCAAGGGGAACATACGAAGATACGCAGTATTTT,CASSLPRGTYEDTQYF
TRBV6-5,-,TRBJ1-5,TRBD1,TGTGCCAGCAGCTCGACAGGGGATCAGCCCCAGCATTTT,CASSSTGDQPQHF
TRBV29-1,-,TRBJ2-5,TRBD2,TGCAGCGTCCGCTGGGGGGGAACTCAAGAGACCCAGTACTTC,CSVRWGGTQETQYF
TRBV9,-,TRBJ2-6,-,TGTGCCAGCAGCGTAGACGCCCGGGGGGCCAACGTCCTGACTTTC,CASSVDARGANVLTF
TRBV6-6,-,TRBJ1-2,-,TGTGCCAGCAGTCCAACTCAGGGGAGAGGCTACACCTTC,CASSPTQGRGYTF
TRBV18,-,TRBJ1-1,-,TGTGCCAGCTCACCCTTATACCCGGGGAACACTGAAGCTTTCTTT,CASSPLYPGNTEAFF
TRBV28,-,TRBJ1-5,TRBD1,TGTGCCAGCTCAACAGGGGCGGTGAGGAGCAATCAGCCCCAGCATTTT,CASSTGAVRSNQPQHF
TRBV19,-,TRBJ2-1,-,TGTGCCAGTAGAGTCGAGCGGGCCAGCTACAATGAGCAGTTCTTC,CASRVERASYNEQFF
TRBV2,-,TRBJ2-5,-,TGTGCCAGCAGTGAAATCGTGACCCAGTACTTC,CASSEIVTQYF
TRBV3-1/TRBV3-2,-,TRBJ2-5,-,TGTGCCAGTGGCGGGCGGCGAGAGGGGGAGACCCAGTACTTC,CASGGRREGETQYF
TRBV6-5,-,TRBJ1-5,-,TGTGCCAGCCTTGGAGAGAGCAATCAGCCCCAGCATTTT,CASLGESNQPQHF
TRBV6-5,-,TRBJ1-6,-,TGTGCCAGCAGTACAAGGGGCGGTAATTCACCCCTCCACTTT,CASSTRGGNSPLHF
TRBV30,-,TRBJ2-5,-,TGTGCCTGGAGTATTGACAACCAAGAGACCCAGTACTTC,CAWSIDNQETQYF
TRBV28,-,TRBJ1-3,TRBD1,TGTGCCAGCAGTTCCATAACGGGATATTGGGACAGGGACCCACAGAACACCATATATTTT,CASSSITGYWDRDPQNTIYF
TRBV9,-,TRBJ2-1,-,TGTGCCAGCAGCGTAACCTGGGCCTCCTACAATGAGCAGTTCTTC,CASSVTWASYNEQFF
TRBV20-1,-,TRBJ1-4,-,TGCAGTGCTTCGTGGGATGAAAAACTGTTTTTT,CSASWDEKLFF